Below, one TCR beta chain is given with its context. Its antigen is currently unknown. The sample comes from a study of blood T cell dynamics during melanoma immunotherapy. Sequenced by immunoSEQ multiplex PCR; TCRdb stores in-frame clones only, minus some. This table holds roughly 30,000 clones, 75% to 90% found once. As to time point: week 3, after first cycle of checkpoint inhibitor. Germline V gives CDR1 MDHEN, CDR2 SYDVKM. The CDR3 sequence is 14 residues long. V dropped 3 bases and J dropped 2 bases, with 10 bases sitting between them. Study-wide findings and caveats: At W3, later disease-control patients showed bifurcated PBMC repertoire changes, unlike progressors.

The source was blood, collected from a patient treated with checkpoint blockade. The chain uses TRBV28 and TRBJ1-1; D remains ambiguous. This TCR was recovered from a human donor with melanoma. In DNA form, the CDR3 reads TGTGCCAGCAGTTTCCCAGGACCCAACACTGAAGCTTTCTTT. This gives the protein CASSFPGPNTEAFF.